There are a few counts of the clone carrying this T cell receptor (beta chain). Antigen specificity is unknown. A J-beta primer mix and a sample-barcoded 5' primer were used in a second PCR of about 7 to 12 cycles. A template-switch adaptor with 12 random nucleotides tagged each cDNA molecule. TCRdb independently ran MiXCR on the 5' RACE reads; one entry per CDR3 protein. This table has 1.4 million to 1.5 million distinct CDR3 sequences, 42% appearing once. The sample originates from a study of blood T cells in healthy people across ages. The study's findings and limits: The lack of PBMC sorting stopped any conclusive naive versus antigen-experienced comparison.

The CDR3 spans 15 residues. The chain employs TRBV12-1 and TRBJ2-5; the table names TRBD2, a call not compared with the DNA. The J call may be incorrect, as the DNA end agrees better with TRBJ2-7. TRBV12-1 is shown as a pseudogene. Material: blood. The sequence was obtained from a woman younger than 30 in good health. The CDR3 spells CASSPWAPHFYEQYF. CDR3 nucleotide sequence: TGTGCCAGCAGCCCCTGGGCCCCTCATTTCTACGAGCAGTACTTC.